One T cell receptor (beta chain) is described in this entry. The data belong to a study of blood T cell repertoires in COVID-19. In the study overall: From the United States, Italy and Spain came samples of acute and convalescent COVID-19. Sources were T cells, B-cell-depleted T cells, or PBMCs; the material itself was cDNA or gDNA.

Trimming shortened V by 3 bases and J by 3 bases, and 20 bases separated the two germline ends. Germline CDR1 is DFQATT and CDR2 is SNEGSKA (reference sequence). The CDR3 loop spans 16 amino acids. Per the authors' pipeline: From reference gene primer amplification, estimates of nucleated cell counts were derived. Using immunoSEQ multiplex PCR, the repertoire was profiled, and TCRdb retains in-frame clones only, with some absent. For V, J and clone size, that table is used; D and trimming come from the DNA. The sample yields about 110,000 clones, 75% to 95% seen once. The source material was peripheral blood. This sequence joins TRBV20-1 and TRBJ1-1; tentative D call: TRBD1 (6 bases). This clonotype was obtained from a young woman with acute or convalescent COVID-19. The DNA of the CDR3 is TGCAGTGCTAGTCCCCTAGGGGGGGGTAAGGACACTGAAGCTTTCTTT. Protein sequence: CSASPLGGGKDTEAFF.